These 14 T cell receptor beta chains were sequenced from one sample in a study of T cells in Graves' hyperthyroidism and ophthalmopathy (dated by TCRdb to the late 2010s). The library came from multiplex PCR. Sequencing took place on an Illumina HiSeq 2000. Amplification of TCR beta CDR3 regions was carried out from RNA transcripts. For the first round of RT-PCR on the TCR CDR3, the HTBI primer set was used together with the Qiagen OneStep RT-PCR kit. TCRdb ran its own pipeline on the public reads, namely fastp trimming at Q25 and MiXCR clone calling, and kept in-frame beta chains. Each entry merges the rows of one CDR3 protein and shows their most common DNA and genes. The sample table holds approximately 350,000 distinct CDR3 sequences, of which roughly 15% were seen once. Of the sample, approximately 20% is held by the ten largest clones. The material sequenced was blood. Receptors originate from a woman aged 60-75 years with Graves' ophthalmopathy.

The table lists this clonotype with many counts. The rearrangement links TRBV20-1 to TRBJ2-7; 7 bases line up with TRBD1. The CDR3 consists of 14 residues. Trimming at V came to 6 bases and at J to 5 bases, leaving 13 bases not matched to a gene. Germline values: CDR1 DFQATT, CDR2 SNEGSKA (reference sequence). In nucleotides, the CDR3 is TGCAGTGCCCTCCTGGACAGGAATTGGCACGAGCAGTACTTC. Its protein is CSALLDRNWHEQYF.

This clonotype was detected many times. The chain employs TRBV3-1 and TRBJ2-3; maybe TRBD2 (9 bases). CDR3 length equals 17 residues. With 4 bases removed from V and 5 bases from J, the gap between germline ends came to 22 bases. CDR1 is LGHDT, CDR2 YNNKEL, per germline (reference sequence). CDR3 nucleotides: TGTGCCAGCAGCCCGGGCCCGCTAGCGGGACAGGTAGATACGCAGTATTTT. It specifies CASSPGPLAGQVDTQYF.

This clonotype was detected a few times. A single base separates this from a much larger clone, so it may be a read error. This chain connects TRBV5-1 to TRBJ2-1, with 9 bases fitting TRBD2. The CDR3 is 18 residues long. With 0 bases clipped from V and 3 bases from J, the junction kept 10 bases outside the gene matches. Per germline, CDR1 SGHRS and CDR2 YFSETQ. As DNA, the CDR3 is TGCGCCAGCAGCTTGGGGGGCCGGACTAGCGAGAGCTACAATGAGCAGTTCTTC. Translating gives CASSLGGRTSESYNEQFF.

This clonotype has a single count. This chain links TRBV2 with TRBJ2-7, with a possible D match to TRBD2 (5 bases). Trimming took 5 bases from V and 0 from J, leaving 14 bases between them. This CDR3 comprises 15 residues. Germline V gives CDR1 SNHLY, CDR2 FYNNEI. CDR3 residues: CASSSMLAGSYEQYF. The DNA of the CDR3 is TGTGCCAGCAGTAGTATGCTAGCAGGCTCCTACGAGCAGTACTTC.

Comment on this clonotype: Germline is not matched at one junction end, which may reflect a read error. J is TRBJ2-2 and V is TRBV6-4; TRBD2 matches at 14 bases. The CDR3 runs 15 residues. Germline CDR1 reads MRHNA; CDR2 reads SNTAGT. CDR3 in amino acids: CASSTGLAGAGELSF. CDR3 bases: TGTGCCAGCAGCACGGGACTAGCGGGAGCCGGGGAGCTGTCTTTT.

Concerning this clonotype: A clone one base away is much larger, so this may be a read error. The V gene is TRBV18, the J gene TRBJ2-3; D is uncertain. The CDR3 extends over 12 amino acids. CDR1 is KGHSH and CDR2 is LQKENI in the germline V gene. CDR3 region: CASSFGSDMQYF. The CDR3 DNA sequence: TGTGCCAGCTCATTCGGGTCAGATATGCAGTATTTT.

This clonotype was observed many times. The chain uses TRBV20-1 and TRBJ2-7; D possibly corresponds to TRBD2 (7 bases). From germline, CDR1 is DFQATT and CDR2 SNEGSKA (reference sequence). The CDR3 consists of 14 residues. Trimming stripped 3 bases from V and 2 bases from J, with 14 bases between. CDR3 nucleotide sequence: TGCAGTGCTAGGGCGCGGGGGCGTGCCTACGAGCAGTACTTC. This sequence encodes CSARARGRAYEQYF.

This clonotype appeared many times. The V and J genes are TRBV20-1 and TRBJ2-3; 8 bases agree with TRBD2. V was pared by 1 base and J by 6 bases, with 6 bases of the junction left unmatched. This CDR3 has 14 residues. Per germline, CDR1 DFQATT and CDR2 SNEGSKA (reference sequence). The CDR3: CSARVSGSVDTQYF. In DNA form, the CDR3 reads TGCAGTGCTAGAGTCAGCGGGAGTGTGGATACGCAGTATTTT.

This clonotype was picked up many times. J is TRBJ1-3 and V is TRBV15, with unresolved D. The V gene's germline CDR1 is LNHNV and CDR2 YYDKDF (reference sequence). V was trimmed by 5 bases and J by 1 base, leaving 18 bases between them. CDR3 length: 17 residues. The CDR3 reads CATSPRYDHISGNTIYF. The CDR3 nucleotides are TGTGCCACCAGCCCCCGTTACGACCATATTTCTGGAAACACCATATATTTT.

This clonotype has ten or more counts. The CDR3 DNA follows: TGTGCCAGCAGCTTAGATTCGGCTACCGCGGAGCAGTACTTC. Encoded protein: CASSLDSATAEQYF. The chain recombines TRBV11-2 with TRBJ2-7; D not resolved. This CDR3 has 14 amino acids. V was pared by 0 bases and J by 7 bases, with 13 bases between. Germline V gene sequence: CDR1 SGHAT, CDR2 FQNNGV. Full variable domain (remainder filled in from reference TRBV11-2 and TRBJ2-7): EAGVAQSPRYKIIEKRQSVAFWCNPISGHATLYWYQQILGQGPKLLIQFQNNGVVDDSQLPKDRFSAERLKGVDSTLKIQPAKLEDSAVYLCASSLDSATAEQYFGPGTRLTVT.

The chain recombines TRBV6-5 with TRBJ1-6; D remains unclear. V gave up 4 bases and J gave up 7 bases, with 20 bases separating them. The CDR3 totals 17 residues. Germline V gene lookup returns CDR1 MNHEY and CDR2 SVGAGI. The CDR3 nucleotides read TGTGCCAGCAGTTCTCAACCCTCCAAACTAATCAATTCACCCCTCCACTTT. It yields the protein CASSSQPSKLINSPLHF.

This clonotype was counted at least ten times. The V gene is TRBV5-6, the J gene TRBJ2-1, with D maybe TRBD2 (6 bases). This CDR3 comprises 16 residues. Germline V gene sequence: CDR1 SGHDT, CDR2 YYEEEE. The V end lost 0 bases, the J end lost 5 bases, and 15 bases lay between the germline ends. The CDR3 is CASSLVVSGINNEQFF. In nucleotides, the CDR3 is TGTGCCAGCAGCTTGGTCGTTAGCGGTATAAACAATGAGCAGTTCTTC.

The sample holds many counts of this clonotype. The chain joins TRBV6-2 or TRBV6-3 to TRBJ2-1; possibly TRBD2 for D (6 bases). Germline V gene data show CDR1 as MNHEY and CDR2 as SVGEGT. This CDR3 has 16 residues. The V end was cut by 4 bases, the J end by 1 base, with 14 bases between. CDR3 amino acids: CASSSPGGKSYNEQFF. DNA for the CDR3: TGTGCCAGCAGTTCCCCTGGCGGGAAATCCTACAATGAGCAGTTCTTC.

This clonotype came up many times. This chain uses TRBV3-1 with TRBJ1-4; 9 nucleotides line up with TRBD1. This CDR3 spans 15 amino acids. V lost 2 bases, J lost 6 bases, and 4 bases stayed unmatched. In germline, CDR1 is LGHDT, CDR2 YNNKEL (reference sequence). DNA of the CDR3: TGTGCCAGCAGCCAACTGGGACAGGGATATGAAAAACTGTTTTTT. Its protein product is CASSQLGQGYEKLFF.